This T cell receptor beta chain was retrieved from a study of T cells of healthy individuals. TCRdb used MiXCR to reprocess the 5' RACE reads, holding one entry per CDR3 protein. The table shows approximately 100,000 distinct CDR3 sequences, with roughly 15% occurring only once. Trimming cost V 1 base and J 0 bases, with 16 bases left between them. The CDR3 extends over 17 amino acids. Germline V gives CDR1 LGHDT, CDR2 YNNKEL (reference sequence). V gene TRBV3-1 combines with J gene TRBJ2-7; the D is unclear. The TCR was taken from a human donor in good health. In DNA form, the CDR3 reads TGTGCCAGCAGCCAAGGTTCCGTCCCCCCGAGCTCCTACGAGCAGTACTTC. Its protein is CASSQGSVPPSSYEQYF.